A single T cell receptor beta chain is shown here with its context. Its antigen remains unidentified. The germline V gene encodes CDR1 SEHNR and CDR2 FQNEAQ (reference sequence). This CDR3 comprises 16 residues. V dropped 3 bases and J dropped 2; count of bases not matched to a gene: 5. The data belong to a study of response to subunit inactivated influenza vaccine. Points from the study as a whole: The authors put forward the suggestion that each seasonal influenza vaccination may bring in only a limited number of new T cells.

Each CDR3 protein gets one entry after TCRdb re-called the RT-PCR reads with MiXCR. Of around 490,000 distinct CDR3 sequences in the sample, approximately 7.1% were seen once. The chain joins TRBV7-9 to TRBJ2-5; 11 bases fit TRBD2. The receptor's source is a man aged 45 to 75 who received an inactivated influenza vaccine. The sequencing used PBMCs from blood, collected around 25 months after vaccination. CDR3 loop: CASSFTSGRGQETQYF. As DNA, the CDR3 is TGTGCCAGCAGCTTTACTAGCGGGAGAGGACAAGAGACCCAGTACTTC.